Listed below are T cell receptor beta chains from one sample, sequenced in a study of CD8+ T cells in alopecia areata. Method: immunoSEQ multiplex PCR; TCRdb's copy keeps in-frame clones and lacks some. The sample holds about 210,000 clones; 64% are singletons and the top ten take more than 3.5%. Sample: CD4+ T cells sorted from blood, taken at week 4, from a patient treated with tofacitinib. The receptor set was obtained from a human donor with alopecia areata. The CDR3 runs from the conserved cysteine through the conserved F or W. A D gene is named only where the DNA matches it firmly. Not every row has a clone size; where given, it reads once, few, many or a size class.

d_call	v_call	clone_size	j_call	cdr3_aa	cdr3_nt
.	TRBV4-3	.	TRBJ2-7	CASSQDRASYEQYF	TGCGCCAGCAGCCAAGATAGAGCGTCCTACGAGCAGTACTTC
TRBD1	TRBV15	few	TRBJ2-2	CATSRGGQGRGELFF	TGTGCCACCAGCCGAGGAGGACAGGGGCGCGGGGAGCTGTTTTTT
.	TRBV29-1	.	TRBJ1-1	CSVRSRGKLDTEAFF	TGCAGCGTGAGGTCCCGAGGGAAATTGGACACTGAAGCTTTCTTT
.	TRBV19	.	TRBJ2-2	CASSIVGGDTGELFF	TGTGCCAGTAGTATAGTCGGGGGTGACACCGGGGAGCTGTTTTTT
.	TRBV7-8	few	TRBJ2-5	CASSPRGWETGETQYF	TGTGCCAGCAGCCCGAGGGGGTGGGAAACGGGGGAGACCCAGTACTTC
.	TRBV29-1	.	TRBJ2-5	CSVGQGQETQYF	TGCAGCGTTGGGCAGGGTCAAGAGACCCAGTACTTC
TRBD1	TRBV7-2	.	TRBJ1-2	CASSYLGQGNGYTF	TGTGCCAGCAGCTACCTAGGACAGGGAAATGGCTACACCTTC
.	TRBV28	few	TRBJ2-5	CASSLQRETQYF	TGTGCCAGCAGCCTCCAGAGGGAGACCCAGTACTTC
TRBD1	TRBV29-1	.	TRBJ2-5	CSMTGATQETQYF	TGCAGCATGACAGGGGCGACACAAGAGACCCAGTACTTC
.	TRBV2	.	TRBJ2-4	CASRDQQVIQYF	TGTGCCAGCAGAGATCAACAGGTGATTCAGTACTTC
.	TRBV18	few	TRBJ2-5	CASSTYQETQYF	TGTGCCAGCTCAACTTACCAAGAGACCCAGTACTTC
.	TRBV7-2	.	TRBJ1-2	CASSLGTTANYGYTF	TGTGCCAGCAGCCTCGGAACTACGGCGAACTATGGCTACACCTTC
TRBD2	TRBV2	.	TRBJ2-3	CASKPSGGLDTQYF	TGTGCCAGCAAGCCTAGCGGGGGGCTAGATACGCAGTATTTT
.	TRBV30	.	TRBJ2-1	CAWRFGRYNEQFF	TGTGCCTGGAGGTTCGGCAGGTACAATGAGCAGTTCTTC
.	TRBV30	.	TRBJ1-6	CAWNEGNSPLHF	TGTGCCTGGAACGAGGGGAATTCACCCCTCCACTTT
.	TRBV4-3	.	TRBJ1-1	CASSQHSGNTEAFF	TGCGCCAGCAGCCAACATTCGGGGAACACTGAAGCTTTCTTT
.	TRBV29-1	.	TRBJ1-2	CSVDDRTKNYGYTF	TGCAGCGTTGACGACAGGACGAAGAACTATGGCTACACCTTC
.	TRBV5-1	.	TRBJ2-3	CASSTRLGDTDTQYF	TGCGCCAGCAGTACCAGACTGGGGGACACAGATACGCAGTATTTT
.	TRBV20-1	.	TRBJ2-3	CSARGTDTQYF	TGCAGTGCTAGGGGCACAGATACGCAGTATTTT
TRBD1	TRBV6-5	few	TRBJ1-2	CASSSGTGDGYTF	TGTGCCAGCAGTTCTGGGACAGGGGATGGCTACACCTTC
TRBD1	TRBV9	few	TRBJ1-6	CASSRTGDSPLHF	TGTGCCAGCTCACGGACAGGGGATTCACCCCTCCACTTT
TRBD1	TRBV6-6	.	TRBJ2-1	CASSYSGQAYNEQFF	TGTGCCAGCAGTTACTCGGGACAGGCATACAATGAGCAGTTCTTC
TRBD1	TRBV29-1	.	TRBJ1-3	CSARDRGPGNTIYF	TGCAGCGCCCGGGACAGGGGGCCTGGAAACACCATATATTTT
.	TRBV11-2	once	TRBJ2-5	CASSLGVSQETQYF	TGTGCCAGCAGCTTAGGAGTCAGTCAAGAGACCCAGTACTTC
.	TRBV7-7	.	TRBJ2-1	CASSLERGEQFF	TGTGCTAGCAGCTTAGAAAGGGGTGAGCAGTTCTTC